This T cell receptor beta chain was profiled in a study of blood T cells in healthy people across ages (dated by TCRdb to the mid-2010s). For context, the study as a whole: In model experiments, template switching captured roughly one uniquely barcoded TCR beta cDNA molecule for every two T cells. The study measured age-related changes in TCR beta repertoire diversity using deep sequencing normalized with unique cDNA molecular identifiers. The donors were split into four age groups: young (average 16 years), middle-aged (over 35), aged (approximately 60) and long-lived (approximately 89). To avoid experimental bias, donors of different ages were spread randomly across the sequencing lanes. For two donors (one aged 18 to 29 and one aged 80 or older), the study analyzed two additional independent replicas of 1 million unique cDNA reads from the same blood draw.

The germline ends are 14 bases apart after V is trimmed by 5 bases and J by 7 bases. The germline V gene (reference sequence) specifies DFQATT as CDR1 and SNEGSKA as CDR2. The CDR3 runs 12 amino acids, cysteine and phenylalanine included. Of all the DNA, just the CDR3 is kept, 36 bases in frame from base 1. The receptor library was made with 5' RACE. TCRdb records Illumina HiSeq 2500 as the sequencer. A second PCR of roughly 7 to 11 cycles was run with a J-beta primer mix and a sample-barcoded 5' primer. A unique molecular identifier was introduced onto each TCR beta cDNA molecule by a template-switch 5' adaptor carrying 12 random nucleotides. At least 2.5 million CDR3-containing paired-end reads were obtained from each sample. First-strand cDNA synthesis was performed from all RNA using the Mint cDNA synthesis kit, with priming by a TRBC-specific oligonucleotide. After uracil-DNA glycosylase treatment, a first 18-cycle PCR used universal primers M1SS and BC2_uni_R on all cDNA. In the authors' own workflow: For normalization, 1 million high-quality reads, each with a distinct molecular identifier, were randomly selected from each sample. Instead of being binned into consensus sequences, reads with shared molecular identifiers were discarded. MiTCR, with a Q25 quality threshold and the strictest error-elimination algorithm, was used for CDR3 identification, clonotype clustering and error correction. A nonparametric unseen species model with Euler transformation was used to estimate lower-bound total TCR beta diversity. TCRdb trimmed the raw reads at Q25, called clones with MiXCR and kept productive beta chains. Entries are consolidated by CDR3 protein sequence, retaining the most common genes and DNA. Here the V and J calls rest on TCRdb's processing, not on the authors' analysis. For this sample the table gives under 2 million distinct CDR3 sequences, of which 34% were detected only once. Approximately 10% of the sample comes from the top ten.

The donors were roughly 40 Caucasian individuals from Russia, aged roughly 6 to 100 years, who were systemically healthy. Roughly 9 milliliters of peripheral blood were drawn from each donor into EDTA-treated Vacutainer tubes. Ficoll-Paque density-gradient centrifugation was used to isolate PBMCs, with at least 7 million per sample. Trizol reagent was used to extract total RNA from the PBMCs, yielding at least 6 micrograms per sample. For every donor, flow cytometry on a PBMC aliquot measured the percentage of naive CD45RAhigh/CD27high T cells. What the authors observed across the whole study: The long-lived group showed more naive CD4+ T cells, fewer expanded clones and increased TCR diversity than the aged group, suggesting age selection. Observed TCR beta diversity correlated strongly with the percentage of naive T cells measured by flow cytometry. Bulk unsorted PBMC profiling prevented conclusive comparison of naive and antigen-experienced compartments. Because donor CMV infection status was unknown, age-related changes in expanded clonotypes were potentially confounded. Estimates of total diversity based on one million sequenced T cells were considered lower bounds and underestimates. Observed TCR beta diversity per million T cells fell roughly linearly with age, and a significant reduction was already apparent by age around 40.

This clonotype was detected ten times or more. This clone's antigen is unknown. Base qualities were left out, and no much larger clone turns up one base away. This clonotype was sampled from a woman aged 30 to 39 in good health. Sequencing input: blood. The rearrangement joined TRBV20-1 to TRBJ1-2; the D gene is perhaps TRBD1, on 6 matching bases. The nucleotides are TGCAGTGCTGATGGGGGGCCGGGTGGCTACACCTTC. The translation is CSADGGPGGYTF.